Each of the 21 T cell receptor beta chains below was sequenced from the same sample in a study of T cells in Graves' hyperthyroidism and ophthalmopathy. What was amplified from RNA transcripts were TCR beta CDR3 regions. The HTBI primer set was used in a first-round RT-PCR of the TCR CDR3. A single record per CDR3 protein comes from TCRdb applying MiXCR to the multiplex PCR reads. This repertoire shows about 500,000 distinct CDR3 sequences, 15% to 20% found once; its top ten account for about 29%. The sequencing input was blood. Receptors were obtained from a woman younger than 45 with Graves' ophthalmopathy.

The V and J genes are TRBV19 and TRBJ2-3; 10 positions agree with TRBD2. Germline CDR1 is LNHDA and CDR2 is SQIVND (reference sequence). This CDR3 comprises 14 residues. V lost 7 bases, J lost 2 bases, and 3 bases stayed unmatched. CDR3 region: CASKLAGTTDTQYF. As DNA, the CDR3 is TGTGCCAGTAAACTAGCGGGAACCACAGATACGCAGTATTTT.

This clonotype appeared many times. This chain uses TRBV28 with TRBJ2-1; D is unclear. Germline-derived CDR1 and CDR2 are MDHEN and SYDVKM. V lost 7 bases, J lost 2 bases, and 21 bases lay in between. This CDR3 region has 17 residues. CDR3 coding DNA: TGTGCCAGCACTGACCCTTCGTCGGGCTGGGCCTACAATGAGCAGTTCTTC. Protein product: CASTDPSSGWAYNEQFF.

In this sample, this clonotype turned up a few times. The chain couples TRBV20-1 to TRBJ2-7; 7 positions match TRBD2. J gave up 6 bases and V 3 bases, and 5 bases lay outside the gene matches. This CDR3 is 12 amino acids long. Germline V CDR1 and CDR2: DFQATT, SNEGSKA (reference sequence). The CDR3 DNA reads as TGCAGTGCTAGTCCCGGGAGGAGCGAGCAGTACTTC. Its translation is CSASPGRSEQYF.

The chain joins TRBV6-2 or TRBV6-3 to TRBJ2-1; D possibly corresponds to TRBD1 (6 bases). The germline V gene encodes CDR1 MNHEY and CDR2 SVGEGT. V was cut by 4 bases and J by 3 bases, with 19 bases left in between. The CDR3 runs 17 residues. The CDR3 nucleotides are TGTGCCAGCAGTTCAGGAGTACAGGGTCGGGGCTACAATGAGCAGTTCTTC. It encodes CASSSGVQGRGYNEQFF.

This clonotype has a count of ten or more. This chain connects TRBV5-8 to TRBJ2-1; TRBD2 aligns across 9 bases. The V and J ends lost 4 bases and 10 bases, in that order; junction bases with no gene match: 12. This CDR3 comprises 15 residues. Germline values: CDR1 SGHTS, CDR2 YDEGEE. This CDR3 is CASSRGGGRAVEQFF. The CDR3 bases are TGTGCCAGCAGCCGCGGGGGCGGGAGGGCCGTAGAGCAGTTCTTC. Using reference TRBV5-8 and TRBJ2-1 for the parts outside the CDR3, the full variable domain is EAGVTQSPTHLIKTRGQQATLRCSPISGHTSVYWYQQALGLGLQFLLWYDEGEERNRGNFPPRFSGRQFPNYSSELNVNALELEDSALYLCASSRGGGRAVEQFFGPGTRLTVL.

This clonotype was recorded a few times. This chain connects TRBV14 to TRBJ2-1; 12 bases agree with TRBD2. CDR3 length: 21 amino acids. CDR1 and CDR2 (germline): SGHDN, FVKESK. The V gene end was trimmed by 0 bases and the J gene end by 0 bases; junction bases not matched to a gene: 12. The CDR3 sequence: CASSQDYGRLAGESSYNEQFF. The CDR3 nucleotides read TGTGCCAGCAGCCAAGACTACGGGAGACTAGCGGGAGAGAGCTCCTACAATGAGCAGTTCTTC.

This clonotype was observed at least ten times. This chain joins TRBV27 and TRBJ2-7; 11 bases fit TRBD2. Trimming at V came to 6 bases and at J to 2 bases, leaving 6 bases not matched to a gene. This CDR3 spans 15 amino acids. The germline V gene has CDR1 MNHEY and CDR2 SMNVEV (reference sequence). This CDR3 is CASRGGTSGTYEQYF. In nucleotides, the CDR3 is TGTGCCAGCAGGGGAGGGACTAGCGGAACCTACGAGCAGTACTTC.

Worth noting for this clonotype: A much larger clone lies one base from this, so it may be a read error. V and J are TRBV12-3 or TRBV12-4 and TRBJ2-3; 10 nucleotides align to TRBD2. J lost 5 bases, V lost 4 bases, and 9 bases had no gene match. This CDR3 has 16 amino acids. Here the CDR3 reads CASSYPLAGVGDTQYF. The CDR3 DNA reads TGTGCCAGCAGTTACCCGCTAGCGGGAGTAGGAGATACGCAGTATTTT.

The chain carries TRBV29-1 and TRBJ2-2; 10 positions match TRBD1. Germline CDR1 reads SQVTM; CDR2 reads ANQGSEA. Unmatched junction bases numbered 6, after V lost 1 base and J lost 7 bases. This CDR3 is built from 15 residues. Here the CDR3 DNA reads TGCAGCGTTGAAGTAGGACAGGGGGTTAGCGGGGAGCTGTTTTTT. It yields the protein CSVEVGQGVSGELFF.

This clonotype was counted at least ten times. V usage is TRBV28 and J usage is TRBJ2-7; 8 nucleotides line up with TRBD2. Germline V gene lookup returns CDR1 MDHEN and CDR2 SYDVKM. This CDR3 has 16 residues. V lost 3 bases, J lost 1 base, and 8 bases stayed unmatched. Here the CDR3 DNA reads TGTGCCAGCAGTTTCCCTTTAGCGGGACGATCCTACGAGCAGTACTTC. Translating it yields CASSFPLAGRSYEQYF.

The chain is built from TRBV9 and TRBJ1-1; a possible D gene is TRBD1 (5 bases). V was cut by 4 bases and J by 3 bases, with 16 bases left in between. In germline, CDR1 is SGDLS, CDR2 YYNGEE. This CDR3 contains 15 residues. The DNA for the CDR3 is TGTGCCAGCAGCCCCCGGGGAGGGGATTACACTGAAGCTTTCTTT. Its protein product is CASSPRGGDYTEAFF.

This clonotype has a count of ten or more. J is TRBJ2-7 and V is TRBV20-1; 7 bases fit TRBD2. Germline CDR1 reads DFQATT; CDR2 reads SNEGSKA (reference sequence). Trimming removed 6 bases from V and 0 bases from J; junction bases left unmatched: 11. The CDR3 sequence is 15 residues long. The CDR3 DNA sequence: TGCAGTGCGGGTTTCGGGGGAGGGATCTCCTACGAGCAGTACTTC. It translates to CSAGFGGGISYEQYF.

This clonotype was counted many times. The V gene is TRBV7-2, the J gene TRBJ1-5; D remains unclear. The germline CDR1 and CDR2 sequences are SGHTA and FQGNSA. V shed 2 bases and J shed 3 bases, with 11 bases lying between them. The CDR3 runs to 15 residues. CDR3 residues: CASSLMGGLNQPQHF. For the CDR3, the DNA is TGTGCCAGCAGCTTAATGGGTGGCCTCAATCAGCCCCAGCATTTT.

In this sample, this clonotype turned up many times. CDR3 loop: CSAESPSGRIRETQYF. For the CDR3, the DNA is TGCAGTGCCGAGAGCCCTAGCGGGAGGATTAGAGAGACCCAGTACTTC. This chain uses TRBV20-1 with TRBJ2-5, with 11 bases aligning to TRBD2. Trimming at V came to 6 bases and at J to 4 bases, leaving 13 bases not matched to a gene. Germline values: CDR1 DFQATT, CDR2 SNEGSKA (reference sequence). The CDR3 has 16 residues.

This clonotype was seen more than once but under ten times. This rearrangement joins TRBV2 to TRBJ1-2; weak D call: TRBD1 (6 bases). This CDR3 spans 13 amino acids. V lost 5 bases, J lost 4 bases, and 11 bases lay in between. CDR1 and CDR2 from the germline V gene are SNHLY and FYNNEI. The CDR3 reads CASSRDTLYGYTF. The CDR3 DNA reads TGTGCCAGCAGTCGGGACACCCTCTATGGCTACACCTTC.

In its sample, this clonotype was seen many times. This chain uses TRBV5-1 with TRBJ1-3, with D uncertain. The CDR3 sequence is 13 residues long. CDR1 is SGHRS, CDR2 YFSETQ, per germline. Deletions cut 0 bases from V and 4 bases from J, with 5 bases between. CDR3 bases: TGCGCCAGCAGCTTGGAGCAGGGAAACACCATATATTTT. This codes for CASSLEQGNTIYF.

This clonotype was recorded many times. The chain joins TRBV4-3 to TRBJ1-5; 8 bases map to TRBD1. CDR1 is LGHNA and CDR2 is YSLEER in the germline V gene. J was trimmed by 3 bases and V by 0 bases; bases with no gene match: 7. The CDR3 length is 17 residues. CDR3 DNA sequence: TGCGCCAGCAGCCAAGACGGGCAGGGGGCTTACAATCAGCCCCAGCATTTT. This sequence encodes CASSQDGQGAYNQPQHF.

The sample holds many counts of this clonotype. The rearrangement links TRBV28 to TRBJ1-1, with a tentative D call TRBD1 (6 bases). This CDR3 has 17 amino acids. Germline-derived CDR1 and CDR2 are MDHEN and SYDVKM. The V gene lost 5 bases and the J gene lost 4 bases, with 23 bases spanning the gap. Written as DNA, the CDR3 is TGTGCCAGCAGTCAAACGGGCAGGGGAGTGTGGAGCACTGAAGCTTTCTTT. Translation gives CASSQTGRGVWSTEAFF. The full variable domain, rest sourced from reference TRBV28 and TRBJ1-1, is DVKVTQSSRYLVKRTGEKVFLECVQDMDHENMFWYRQDPGLGLRLIYFSYDVKMKEKGDIPEGYSVSREKKERFSLILESASTNQTSMYLCASSQTGRGVWSTEAFFGQGTRLTVV.

This clonotype came up many times. The chain carries TRBV28 and TRBJ2-7; D may be TRBD1 (5 bases). Per germline, CDR1 MDHEN and CDR2 SYDVKM. This CDR3 comprises 13 residues. V was trimmed by 2 bases and J by 7 bases, leaving 12 bases between them. DNA of the CDR3: TGTGCCAGCAGTTTAAAGGTCTCAGGGGAGCAGTACTTC. This sequence encodes CASSLKVSGEQYF. The variable domain in full, completed from reference TRBV28 and TRBJ2-7, reads DVKVTQSSRYLVKRTGEKVFLECVQDMDHENMFWYRQDPGLGLRLIYFSYDVKMKEKGDIPEGYSVSREKKERFSLILESASTNQTSMYLCASSLKVSGEQYFGPGTRLTVT.

This clonotype was observed a few times. CDR3 DNA: TGTGCCAGCCTGAGTAGAACTGAAGCTTTCTTT. As protein: CASLSRTEAFF. The chain recombines TRBV19 with TRBJ1-1; D is unresolved. This CDR3 spans 11 amino acids. The germline CDR1 and CDR2 sequences are LNHDA and SQIVND (reference sequence). V lost 9 bases and J lost 5, with 10 bases in between.

This clonotype was seen more than once but under ten times. V usage is TRBV30 and J usage is TRBJ2-5; possible D gene TRBD2, 6 bases. This CDR3 spans 12 amino acids. The V gene's germline CDR1 is GTSNPN and CDR2 SVGIG (reference sequence). The V end lost 3 bases, the J end lost 4 bases, and 9 bases lay between the germline ends. The CDR3 protein is CAWSAGGETQYF. CDR3 DNA sequence: TGTGCCTGGAGCGCCGGGGGAGAGACCCAGTACTTC.